The rows below give T cell receptor beta chains drawn from one sample of a study of CD8 T cells in ankylosing spondylitis. From the 5' RACE reads, TCRdb called clonotypes with MiXCR, one entry per CDR3 protein. The sample lists about 160,000 distinct CDR3 sequences; 40% to 50% were seen once. Sequenced material: synovial fluid, either unsorted or a sorted T cell fraction (not recorded which). The receptors come from a male donor with ankylosing spondylitis. The CDR3 runs from the conserved cysteine through the conserved F or W. The D gene is left open where the match is weak. Clone size appears in some rows only: once, few, many, or a class for an expanded clone.

d_gene	v_gene	j_gene	abundance	CDR3nt	CDR3aa
TRBD2	TRBV9	TRBJ2-7	-	TGTGCCAGCAGCGTAGACGCACTAGCGGGAGGATCCTACGAGCAGTACTTC	CASSVDALAGGSYEQYF
TRBD2	TRBV7-8	TRBJ2-7	-	TGTGCCAGCAGCCACACTAGCGGGGACTCCTACGAGCAGTACTTC	CASSHTSGDSYEQYF
-	TRBV12-3/TRBV12-4	TRBJ2-1	-	TGTGCCAGCAGTATATGGGGTGGATCCTACAATGAGCAGTTCTTC	CASSIWGGSYNEQFF
TRBD1	TRBV15	TRBJ1-2	-	TGTGCCACCAGAAACCATTCGACAGGGTTCTACTATGGCTACACCTTC	CATRNHSTGFYYGYTF
-	TRBV5-1	TRBJ1-1	few	TGCGCCAGCAGCTTGGGACAGATGAACACTGAAGCTTTCTTT	CASSLGQMNTEAFF
-	TRBV7-9	TRBJ2-6	once	TGTGCCAGCAGCTTAAGTGTCCAGTCCTCCGGGGCCAACGTCCTGACTTTC	CASSLSVQSSGANVLTF
-	TRBV6-1	TRBJ1-2	-	TGTGCCAGCAGGCCAGGGGCGCAGTATGGCTACACCTTC	CASRPGAQYGYTF
-	TRBV12-3/TRBV12-4	TRBJ2-3	once	TGTGCCAGCATCACCTCTCGGCGGGAAGATACGCAGTATTTT	CASITSRREDTQYF
TRBD1	TRBV5-5	TRBJ1-2	-	TGTGCCAGCAGCTTGGAGTGGACAGGGTACTATGGCTACACCTTC	CASSLEWTGYYGYTF
-	TRBV5-6	TRBJ1-4	few	TGTGCCAGCAGCGACCGGGACACCCTTTGGGAAAAACTGTTTTTT	CASSDRDTLWEKLFF
-	TRBV7-9	TRBJ2-1	-	TGTGCCAGCAGCTTGGGGTTCAGGGAGCAGTTCTTC	CASSLGFREQFF
TRBD2	TRBV2	TRBJ2-3	many	TGTGCCAGCCGGATGACTAGCGGGAGTACAGATACGCAGTATTTT	CASRMTSGSTDTQYF
-	TRBV11-3	TRBJ2-6	few	TGTGCCAGCAGCTTAGCCGGAGGCTCTGGGGCCAACGTCCTGACTTTC	CASSLAGGSGANVLTF
-	TRBV7-8	TRBJ2-1	few	TGTGCCAGCAGCTTAGCCGGCTCTGGTCATCCTGAGCAGTTCTTC	CASSLAGSGHPEQFF
-	TRBV7-2	TRBJ1-1	-	TGTGCCAGCAGCTTTGGGGGAAAGAACACTGAAGCTTTCTTT	CASSFGGKNTEAFF
-	TRBV7-9	TRBJ2-2	-	TGTGCCAGTTTTCGTTCGGGCACCGGGGAGCTGTTTTTT	CASFRSGTGELFF
TRBD1	TRBV29-1	TRBJ1-2	few	TGCAGCGTTGCCGGGACAGGGGAGGGCTACACCTTC	CSVAGTGEGYTF
-	TRBV28	TRBJ1-1	few	TGTGCCAGCAGTCCTGTAAAAGGAACCTTCCTAGCTTTCTTT	CASSPVKGTFLAFF
-	TRBV28	TRBJ2-6	-	TGTGCCAGCAGTTTATTGGTGGGGGCTGGGGCCAACGTCCTGACTTTC	CASSLLVGAGANVLTF
-	TRBV27	TRBJ1-3	-	TGTGCCAGCAGTTCCGGACAGTTCTCTGGAAACACCATATATTTT	CASSSGQFSGNTIYF
-	TRBV9	TRBJ1-2	many	TGTGCCAGCAGCGTCGATTCCGCTTATGGCTACACCTTC	CASSVDSAYGYTF
TRBD1	TRBV29-1	TRBJ2-7	few	TGCAGCGTTGAAGGGGACAGCTCCTACGAGCAGTACTTC	CSVEGDSSYEQYF
TRBD1	TRBV28	TRBJ1-4	-	TGTGCCAGCAGTACGGACAGGGGGCCGGGGACTAATGAAAAACTGTTTTTT	CASSTDRGPGTNEKLFF